This record looks at one T cell receptor (beta chain) sequence and its context. Its antigen is unidentified. The CDR3 is made up of 13 amino acids. The germline gives CDR1 MGHDK, CDR2 SYGVNS. The V end was cut by 4 bases, the J end by 7 bases, with 14 bases between. The treatment is: oral pan-JAK inhibitor, 5-10 mg twice daily. The data are from a study of CD8+ T cells in alopecia areata. The wider study: The tofacitinib course ran for 6 to 18 months and was followed by 6 months off drug. Disease severity was quantified as SALT score of affected scalp area.

Sequencing templates came from extracted RNA that was reverse transcribed into cDNA. TCRdb's table, derived via immunoSEQ multiplex PCR, lists solely in-frame clones and lacks some. The table has 200,000 to 250,000 clones, around three fifths seen once. The study, taken as a whole, reports: Researchers say the link of baseline CD8+ expansion to response remains uncertain, with one nonresponder.

The sequencing used CD4+ T cells sorted from blood, collected at week 4, from a patient treated with tofacitinib. This clonotype was obtained from a human donor with alopecia areata. This chain connects TRBV25-1 to TRBJ2-7, with D maybe TRBD2 (6 bases). CDR3 residues: CASSGGGEVEQYF. DNA of the CDR3: TGTGCCAGCAGTGGAGGCGGGGAAGTGGAGCAGTACTTC.